The 19 T cell receptor beta chains below were found in one sample sequenced in a study of CD8+CD57+ T cells in acquired aplastic anemia. Genomic DNA constituted the template upon which TCR beta VDJ and CDR3 profiling was performed. MiXCR, run by TCRdb on the reads, gives a single entry per CDR3 protein. In the table there are more than 150,000 distinct CDR3 sequences, less than 55% of which are singletons. What was sequenced was sorted CD4+, CD8+, or CD8+CD57+ T cells (not recorded which) from PBMCs. The receptors stem from a human donor in good health.

The chain combines TRBV7-8 with TRBJ2-1; D uncertain. V lost 7 bases and J lost 10, with 11 bases in between. Germline V gene sequence: CDR1 SGHVS, CDR2 FQNEAQ. The CDR3 totals 11 residues. For the CDR3, the DNA is TGTGCCAGCACCACTTACCGGGAGCAGTTCTTC. Its protein is CASTTYREQFF.

This clonotype was detected ten times or more. This chain joins TRBV7-9 and TRBJ2-6; D unclear. Germline V gene lookup returns CDR1 SEHNR and CDR2 FQNEAQ (reference sequence). The CDR3 covers 14 residues. V lost 7 bases, J lost 2 bases, and 9 bases lay in between. In DNA form, the CDR3 reads TGTGCCAGCACTATCGGCCCTGGGGCCAACGTCCTGACTTTC. Residues: CASTIGPGANVLTF.

This clonotype was seen only a few times. V is TRBV24-1 and J is TRBJ2-7; 9 bases align to TRBD1. The length of the CDR3 is 15 residues. Trimming cost V 6 bases and J 4 bases; bases outside gene matches: 9. From germline, CDR1 is KGHDR and CDR2 SFDVKD. The CDR3 bases are TGTGCCACCAGTCCGGGACAGGGAACCCCATACGAGCAGTACTTC. It is translated as CATSPGQGTPYEQYF.

This clonotype was seen a handful of times. The chain uses TRBV12-3 or TRBV12-4 and TRBJ2-7; D is possibly TRBD1 (5 bases). The CDR3 is made up of 13 amino acids. V was shortened by 6 bases and J by 3 bases, with 12 bases between the two germline ends. This CDR3 reads CASSELQVYEQYF. CDR3 DNA: TGTGCCAGCAGCGAGCTACAGGTCTACGAGCAGTACTTC.

This clonotype was counted many times. V gene TRBV12-3 or TRBV12-4 combines with J gene TRBJ1-5; D unclear. Trimming pared 3 bases from V and 6 bases from J, leaving 3 bases between. The CDR3 totals 11 residues. The CDR3 coding sequence is TGTGCCAGCAGTTTGAGTCAGCCCCAGCATTTT. It translates to CASSLSQPQHF.

This clonotype was seen ten or more times. This chain connects TRBV15 to TRBJ2-5, with D unresolved. The CDR3 consists of 12 residues. The V end lost 1 base, the J end lost 1 base, and 1 base lay between the germline ends. CDR1 is LNHNV, CDR2 YYDKDF, per germline (reference sequence). DNA for the CDR3: TGTGCCACCAGCAGAGCCCAAGAGACCCAGTACTTC. It specifies CATSRAQETQYF.

This chain connects TRBV12-5 to TRBJ2-1, with 10 bases matching TRBD2. Looked up from germline, CDR1 is LGHNT and CDR2 is FRNRAP. Germline trimming cut 8 bases from V and 0 bases from J; bases unmatched to any gene: 1. The CDR3 totals 14 residues. CDR3 residues: CASTSGTSYNEQFF. CDR3 nucleotide sequence: TGTGCTAGTACTAGCGGGACCTCCTACAATGAGCAGTTCTTC.

The rearrangement joins TRBV18 to TRBJ2-7, with 8 bases identical to TRBD2. The germline gives CDR1 KGHSH, CDR2 LQKENI. The CDR3 length is 15 residues. V shed 1 base and J 7 bases; nucleotides not matched to a gene: 9. CDR3 coding DNA: TGTGCCAGCTCACCACGACGAGCGGGAGAGGGGGAGCAGTACTTC. It yields the protein CASSPRRAGEGEQYF.

About this clonotype: This may arise from a read error, as a much more abundant clone is one base away. The chain recombines TRBV7-3 with TRBJ2-7, with D tentatively TRBD2 (6 bases). CDR3 size: 12 residues. Germline-derived CDR1 and CDR2 are SGHTA and FQGTGA. Here the CDR3 reads CASSPGGYGQYF. The CDR3, as DNA: TGTGCCAGCAGCCCTGGGGGGTACGGGCAGTACTTC.

In its sample, this clonotype was seen once. V and J are TRBV12-3 or TRBV12-4 and TRBJ1-1; D is ambiguous. There are 12 residues in the CDR3. With 5 bases removed from V and 7 bases from J, the gap between germline ends came to 11 bases. For the CDR3, the DNA is TGTGCCAGCAGTGTGATGGGTGTTGAAGCTTTCTTT. Translated, it gives CASSVMGVEAFF.

This clonotype was counted only a few times. The V and J genes are TRBV28 and TRBJ1-4; D may be TRBD1 (6 bases). In germline, CDR1 is MDHEN, CDR2 SYDVKM. V dropped 10 bases and J dropped 8 bases, with 17 bases sitting between them. This CDR3 has 13 amino acids. The CDR3 loop reads CATLPWGAEKLFF. DNA of the CDR3: TGTGCCACCCTCCCTTGGGGGGCAGAAAAACTGTTTTTT.

In its sample, this clonotype was seen many times. The chain couples TRBV5-6 to TRBJ1-2; TRBD1 matches 10 bases. The CDR3 contains 16 residues. Germline V lookup: CDR1 SGHDT, CDR2 YYEEEE. Germline trimming cut 3 bases from V and 4 bases from J; bases unmatched to any gene: 9. DNA for the CDR3: TGTGCCAGCAGCTCCAGGGACAGGGGACGCTTCTATGGCTACACCTTC. As protein: CASSSRDRGRFYGYTF.

As for this clonotype: One base away lies a much larger clone, so this may be a sequencing read error. The chain recombines TRBV4-1 with TRBJ2-5, with 11 bases fitting TRBD2. Germline V gene sequence: CDR1 MGHRA, CDR2 YSYEKL. The CDR3 totals 17 residues. The CDR3 bases are TGCGCCAACAGCCAAGAGGTAGCGGGAGGGCCCAGAGAGACCCAGTACTTC. As protein: CANSQEVAGGPRETQYF.

This clonotype was observed at least ten times. This chain links TRBV5-5 with TRBJ1-1; perhaps TRBD1 as D (6 bases). The CDR3 is 14 amino acids. In germline, CDR1 is SGHKS, CDR2 YYEKEE (reference sequence). V shed 2 bases and J shed 5 bases, with 13 bases lying between them. CDR3 sequence: CASSFGTYATEAFF. The CDR3 DNA reads as TGTGCCAGCAGCTTCGGGACATACGCTACTGAAGCTTTCTTT. Based on the CDR3 plus reference TRBV5-5 and TRBJ1-1, the full variable domain is DAGVTQSPTHLIKTRGQQVTLRCSPISGHKSVSWYQQVLGQGPQFIFQYYEKEERGRGNFPDRFSARQFPNYSSELNVNALLLGDSALYLCASSFGTYATEAFFGQGTRLTVV.

This rearrangement joins TRBV2 to TRBJ2-3, with 9 bases aligning to TRBD2. V gave up 4 bases and J gave up 2 bases; unmatched junction bases: 4. The germline gives CDR1 SNHLY, CDR2 FYNNEI. The CDR3 is 15 amino acids. The chain's CDR3 is CASSATSGYTDTQYF. Here the CDR3 DNA reads TGTGCCAGCAGTGCGACTAGCGGATACACAGATACGCAGTATTTT.

This clonotype has a handful of counts. The V and J genes are TRBV7-2 and TRBJ2-7; D gene unclear. This CDR3 has 12 residues. Trimming removed 5 bases at V and 3 bases at J, with 8 bases between. Germline V CDR1 and CDR2: SGHTA, FQGNSA. CDR3 coding DNA: TGTGCCAGCAGCCCCTCTAACTACGAGCAGTACTTC. It yields the protein CASSPSNYEQYF.

At least ten counts were recorded for this clonotype. The V call is TRBV7-6, the J call TRBJ2-2, with TRBD1 matching over 7 bases. Per the germline V gene, CDR1 is SGHVS and CDR2 is FNYEAQ. The CDR3 is 15 amino acids. The V gene end was trimmed by 7 bases and the J gene end by 0 bases; junction bases not matched to a gene: 5. CDR3 DNA sequence: TGTGCCAGCACGAAGACAGGGACGAACACCGGGGAGCTGTTTTTT. Amino acid sequence: CASTKTGTNTGELFF.

To note about this clonotype: This clone may be a read error of a much larger clone one base away. The J gene is TRBJ1-1, the V gene TRBV7-9, with D possibly matching TRBD1 (6 bases). CDR3 length: 15 residues. Germline V gene lookup returns CDR1 SEHNR and CDR2 FQNEAQ (reference sequence). As DNA, the CDR3 is TGTGCCAGCAGCTTAAGGACAGAGACGAACACTGAAGCTTCCTTT. Translating it yields CASSLRTETNTEASF.

This clonotype was seen a handful of times. The CDR3 DNA is TGCGCCAGCACCCCCCCCGGGACAGGGGGCGAGTATACGCAGTATTTT. Translated, it gives CASTPPGTGGEYTQYF. The chain links TRBV5-1 to TRBJ2-3, with 12 nucleotides matching TRBD1. The CDR3 covers 16 residues. The junction had 12 bases not matched to a gene; V was cut back by 6 bases and J by 7 bases. Germline V gene lookup returns CDR1 SGHRS and CDR2 YFSETQ.